This is a list of T cell receptor beta chains from one sample in a study of identical twins. TCRdb itself ran the 5' RACE reads through MiXCR, one entry per CDR3 protein. The data show some 790,000 distinct CDR3 sequences, 15% to 20% seen once. The data were also submitted as part of a second study, on T cells expressing NK-cell markers.

The specimen was PBMCs. The source of these receptors is a woman aged 18-29 years in good health. Both conserved end residues are part of each CDR3. The D gene is left open where the match is weak. Part of the rows lack a size; the others show once, few, many or a class for expanded clones.

v_gene: TRBV6-5
d_gene: TRBD1
j_gene: TRBJ2-7
abundance: .
CDR3aa: CASSYSTGFGYEQYF
CDR3nt: TGTGCCAGCAGTTACTCGACAGGGTTTGGCTACGAGCAGTACTTC

v_gene: TRBV7-2
d_gene: TRBD2
j_gene: TRBJ2-5
abundance: many
CDR3aa: CASSWSGGETQYF
CDR3nt: TGTGCCAGCAGCTGGTCGGGAGGGGAGACCCAGTACTTC

v_gene: TRBV7-8
d_gene: TRBD2
j_gene: TRBJ2-3
abundance: few
CDR3aa: CASSSKRTRGGTDTQYF
CDR3nt: TGTGCCAGCAGCTCAAAAAGGACTAGGGGTGGCACAGATACGCAGTATTTT

v_gene: TRBV12-3/TRBV12-4
d_gene: .
j_gene: TRBJ2-2
abundance: few
CDR3aa: CASSSRALGNTGELFF
CDR3nt: TGTGCCAGCAGTTCACGGGCCTTAGGGAACACCGGGGAGCTGTTTTTT

v_gene: TRBV18
d_gene: .
j_gene: TRBJ2-7
abundance: few
CDR3aa: CASSHPSSEQYF
CDR3nt: TGTGCCAGCTCACACCCCTCATCCGAGCAGTACTTC

v_gene: TRBV11-3
d_gene: TRBD1
j_gene: TRBJ1-1
abundance: .
CDR3aa: CASSPDRAVKAFF
CDR3nt: TGTGCCAGCAGCCCGGACAGGGCGGTAAAAGCTTTCTTT

v_gene: TRBV4-1
d_gene: TRBD2
j_gene: TRBJ2-2
abundance: few
CDR3aa: CASSQSSKVAGGLRNTGELFF
CDR3nt: TGCGCCAGCAGCCAATCCTCGAAGGTAGCGGGAGGGCTAAGGAACACCGGGGAGCTGTTTTTT

v_gene: TRBV6-1
d_gene: .
j_gene: TRBJ2-2
abundance: .
CDR3aa: CASTSGREAGELFF
CDR3nt: TGTGCCAGCACCTCGGGTAGGGAGGCCGGGGAGCTGTTTTTT

v_gene: TRBV20-1
d_gene: .
j_gene: TRBJ1-3
abundance: few
CDR3aa: CSARGPASGNTIYF
CDR3nt: TGCAGTGCTAGAGGACCGGCCTCTGGAAACACCATATATTTT

v_gene: TRBV5-1
d_gene: .
j_gene: TRBJ1-2
abundance: many
CDR3aa: CASSRTSREYGYTF
CDR3nt: TGCGCCAGCAGCCGGACGTCCAGGGAATATGGCTACACCTTC

v_gene: TRBV29-1
d_gene: .
j_gene: TRBJ2-1
abundance: few
CDR3aa: CSAGGSYNEQFF
CDR3nt: TGCAGCGCAGGAGGCTCCTACAATGAGCAGTTCTTC

v_gene: TRBV7-2
d_gene: .
j_gene: TRBJ1-2
abundance: .
CDR3aa: CASSLARGLGGYTF
CDR3nt: TGTGCCAGCAGCTTAGCACGGGGGTTAGGTGGCTACACCTTC

v_gene: TRBV20-1
d_gene: TRBD1
j_gene: TRBJ2-1
abundance: many
CDR3aa: CSALQGQWNEQFF
CDR3nt: TGCAGTGCCCTACAGGGGCAGTGGAATGAGCAGTTCTTC

v_gene: TRBV20-1
d_gene: TRBD2
j_gene: TRBJ2-7
abundance: few
CDR3aa: CSATGTRGVEQYF
CDR3nt: TGCAGTGCCACCGGGACTCGGGGGGTCGAGCAGTACTTC

v_gene: TRBV6-6
d_gene: .
j_gene: TRBJ2-7
abundance: .
CDR3aa: CASNNNPAYEQYF
CDR3nt: TGTGCCAGCAATAACAACCCCGCGTACGAGCAGTACTTC

v_gene: TRBV10-3
d_gene: TRBD2
j_gene: TRBJ2-1
abundance: .
CDR3aa: CAIKERDLNNEQFF
CDR3nt: TGTGCCATCAAGGAGCGGGACCTGAACAATGAGCAGTTCTTC

v_gene: TRBV9
d_gene: .
j_gene: TRBJ2-1
abundance: .
CDR3aa: CASSVRGDPYNEQFF
CDR3nt: TGTGCCAGCAGCGTGCGGGGCGATCCCTACAATGAGCAGTTCTTC

v_gene: TRBV12-3/TRBV12-4
d_gene: .
j_gene: TRBJ1-6
abundance: .
CDR3aa: CASSPLVSPLHF
CDR3nt: TGTGCCAGCAGTCCATTGGTTTCACCCCTCCACTTT

v_gene: TRBV12-3/TRBV12-4
d_gene: .
j_gene: TRBJ2-3
abundance: .
CDR3aa: CASSPLLGTDTQYF
CDR3nt: TGTGCCAGCAGTCCTCTCCTAGGTACAGATACGCAGTATTTT

v_gene: TRBV9
d_gene: .
j_gene: TRBJ1-1
abundance: .
CDR3aa: CASSGPSGDTEAFF
CDR3nt: TGTGCCAGCAGCGGGCCCTCCGGGGACACTGAAGCTTTCTTT

v_gene: TRBV11-2
d_gene: .
j_gene: TRBJ2-7
abundance: .
CDR3aa: CASSFWGTDEQYF
CDR3nt: TGTGCCAGCAGCTTTTGGGGCACCGACGAGCAGTACTTC

v_gene: TRBV10-3
d_gene: TRBD1
j_gene: TRBJ2-3
abundance: few
CDR3aa: CAIRGTGGPTDTQYF
CDR3nt: TGTGCCATCAGAGGAACAGGGGGTCCCACAGATACGCAGTATTTT

v_gene: TRBV9
d_gene: TRBD2
j_gene: TRBJ2-7
abundance: .
CDR3aa: CASSVEAGSSYEQYF
CDR3nt: TGTGCCAGCAGCGTAGAAGCGGGGTCCTCCTACGAGCAGTACTTC

v_gene: TRBV6-6
d_gene: .
j_gene: TRBJ2-7
abundance: few
CDR3aa: CASLTGNEQYF
CDR3nt: TGTGCCAGCCTAACAGGCAACGAGCAGTACTTC

v_gene: TRBV10-2
d_gene: .
j_gene: TRBJ2-7
abundance: few
CDR3aa: CASEEGWGSYEQYF
CDR3nt: TGCGCCAGCGAAGAGGGGTGGGGTTCCTACGAGCAGTACTTC

v_gene: TRBV12-3/TRBV12-4
d_gene: .
j_gene: TRBJ2-4
abundance: .
CDR3aa: CASSDSGQSKNIQYF
CDR3nt: TGTGCCAGCAGTGACTCGGGGCAGAGTAAAAACATTCAGTACTTC

v_gene: TRBV20-1
d_gene: .
j_gene: TRBJ2-7
abundance: few
CDR3aa: CSARRGTDEQYF
CDR3nt: TGCAGTGCTAGACGGGGTACGGACGAGCAGTACTTC

v_gene: TRBV20-1
d_gene: .
j_gene: TRBJ2-1
abundance: many
CDR3aa: CGTYGRRNNEQFF
CDR3nt: TGCGGGACTTACGGGAGAAGGAACAATGAGCAGTTCTTC

v_gene: TRBV7-8
d_gene: .
j_gene: TRBJ2-1
abundance: few
CDR3aa: CASSLLLSGEWEQFF
CDR3nt: TGTGCCAGCAGCTTATTACTATCCGGGGAGTGGGAGCAGTTCTTC

v_gene: TRBV4-3
d_gene: .
j_gene: TRBJ2-1
abundance: .
CDR3aa: CASSQEVRAYNEQFF
CDR3nt: TGCGCCAGCAGCCAAGAGGTGAGGGCCTACAATGAGCAGTTCTTC

v_gene: TRBV7-8
d_gene: TRBD2
j_gene: TRBJ2-5
abundance: .
CDR3aa: CASSSENRLAGKYQETQYF
CDR3nt: TGTGCCAGCAGCTCCGAAAATCGACTAGCGGGGAAGTACCAAGAGACCCAGTACTTC

v_gene: TRBV9
d_gene: .
j_gene: TRBJ2-1
abundance: .
CDR3aa: CASSVGGENEQFF
CDR3nt: TGTGCCAGCAGCGTAGGGGGAGAGAATGAGCAGTTCTTC

v_gene: TRBV7-9
d_gene: TRBD1
j_gene: TRBJ1-1
abundance: .
CDR3aa: CASSPGGTENTEAFF
CDR3nt: TGTGCCAGCAGCCCAGGGGGGACAGAGAACACTGAAGCTTTCTTT

v_gene: TRBV10-3
d_gene: TRBD1
j_gene: TRBJ2-7
abundance: many
CDR3aa: CAITEDRDSYEQYF
CDR3nt: TGTGCCATCACCGAAGACAGGGACAGCTACGAGCAGTACTTC

v_gene: TRBV7-9
d_gene: .
j_gene: TRBJ2-1
abundance: few
CDR3aa: CASSLPDSYNEQFF
CDR3nt: TGTGCCAGCAGCTTACCGGATTCCTACAATGAGCAGTTCTTC

v_gene: TRBV10-3
d_gene: TRBD1
j_gene: TRBJ1-4
abundance: few
CDR3aa: CAIRAPGQGEKLFF
CDR3nt: TGTGCCATCAGAGCTCCGGGACAGGGTGAAAAACTGTTTTTT

v_gene: TRBV4-1
d_gene: .
j_gene: TRBJ2-7
abundance: few
CDR3aa: CASSQVVAGSKEQYF
CDR3nt: TGCGCCAGCAGCCAAGTTGTGGCAGGGTCTAAGGAGCAGTACTTC

v_gene: TRBV18
d_gene: .
j_gene: TRBJ1-1
abundance: few
CDR3aa: CASSPDLNTEAFF
CDR3nt: TGTGCCAGCTCACCGGACCTGAACACTGAAGCTTTCTTT

v_gene: TRBV7-9
d_gene: .
j_gene: TRBJ2-7
abundance: .
CDR3aa: CASSPDRSHYEQYF
CDR3nt: TGTGCCAGCAGCCCAGACCGTTCCCACTACGAGCAGTACTTC

v_gene: TRBV12-3/TRBV12-4
d_gene: .
j_gene: TRBJ1-1
abundance: .
CDR3aa: CASSLALKVEAFF
CDR3nt: TGTGCCAGCAGTTTAGCGCTAAAAGTAGAAGCTTTCTTT

v_gene: TRBV13
d_gene: TRBD1
j_gene: TRBJ2-1
abundance: .
CDR3aa: CASSGSTGSSYNEQFF
CDR3nt: TGTGCCAGCAGCGGGTCGACAGGGTCCTCCTACAATGAGCAGTTCTTC

v_gene: TRBV20-1
d_gene: .
j_gene: TRBJ2-3
abundance: .
CDR3aa: CSALAFINTQYF
CDR3nt: TGCAGTGCTCTAGCGTTCATAAATACGCAGTATTTT

v_gene: TRBV5-6
d_gene: .
j_gene: TRBJ2-3
abundance: .
CDR3aa: CASSIGQFYTQYF
CDR3nt: TGTGCCAGCAGCATTGGACAGTTCTATACGCAGTATTTT

v_gene: TRBV7-2
d_gene: .
j_gene: TRBJ1-1
abundance: few
CDR3aa: CASSLASGGNTEAFF
CDR3nt: TGTGCCAGCAGCTTAGCGAGCGGAGGGAACACTGAAGCTTTCTTT

v_gene: TRBV29-1
d_gene: TRBD2
j_gene: TRBJ2-7
abundance: once
CDR3aa: CSVEYWASGSYEQYF
CDR3nt: TGCAGCGTTGAATACTGGGCTAGCGGTTCCTACGAGCAGTACTTC